One and the same sample provided the 5 T cell receptor beta chains below, sequenced in a study of T cells in Graves' hyperthyroidism and ophthalmopathy. Using RNA transcripts as the source, TCR beta CDR3 regions were amplified. The HTBI set primed first-round TCR CDR3 RT-PCR. Via MiXCR, TCRdb re-called the multiplex PCR reads, giving one row per CDR3 protein. The sample holds a few hundred thousand distinct CDR3 sequences, about a sixth seen once. The sequenced material came from blood. The receptors stem from a woman in her twenties or thirties with Graves' hyperthyroidism.

This clonotype was seen a few times. The rearrangement uses TRBV6-1 and TRBJ2-7, with D unresolved. Germline lookup yields CDR1 MNHNS and CDR2 SASEGT. V was shortened by 5 bases and J by 4 bases, with 15 bases between the two germline ends. This CDR3 is built from 14 residues. The CDR3 DNA sequence: TGTGCCAGCAGTCTCTCCCCCTGGGGTTACGAGCAGTACTTC. The encoded protein is CASSLSPWGYEQYF.

This clonotype was observed at least ten times. The J gene is TRBJ2-3, the V gene TRBV11-2, with 12 bases lining up with TRBD2. Germline CDR1 SGHAT, CDR2 FQNNGV. The CDR3 length is 19 residues. V lost 5 bases and J lost 4; bases outside the gene matches: 16. CDR3 in DNA: TGTGCCAGCAGCCCACGACTAGCGGGAGAACTCCGACAATCAGATACGCAGTATTTT. It encodes CASSPRLAGELRQSDTQYF.

This clonotype came up many times. The chain employs TRBV28 and TRBJ2-7; TRBD2 matches 7 bases. Germline loops: CDR1 MDHEN, CDR2 SYDVKM. J gave up 7 bases and V 6 bases, and 9 bases lay outside the gene matches. CDR3 size: 13 residues. The CDR3 loop reads CASSHHGGKEQYF. CDR3 bases: TGTGCCAGCAGCCATCACGGGGGGAAAGAGCAGTACTTC.

The chain is built from TRBV4-3 and TRBJ2-5; D not certain. V lost 5 bases, J lost 3 bases, and 16 bases lay in between. The CDR3 loop spans 15 amino acids. CDR1 LGHNA and CDR2 YSLEER come from the germline V gene. CDR3 bases: TGCGCCAGCAGCTACAAACAGCAAGTGAAAGAGACCCAGTACTTC. Translated: CASSYKQQVKETQYF.

This chain links TRBV25-1 with TRBJ2-1; no reliable D call. Trimming cost V 6 bases and J 8 bases, with 14 bases left between them. Germline V CDR1 and CDR2: MGHDK, SYGVNS. This CDR3 contains 13 residues. This CDR3 reads CASSPASFDEQFF. The CDR3 coding sequence is TGTGCCAGCAGCCCAGCGAGTTTCGATGAGCAGTTCTTC.